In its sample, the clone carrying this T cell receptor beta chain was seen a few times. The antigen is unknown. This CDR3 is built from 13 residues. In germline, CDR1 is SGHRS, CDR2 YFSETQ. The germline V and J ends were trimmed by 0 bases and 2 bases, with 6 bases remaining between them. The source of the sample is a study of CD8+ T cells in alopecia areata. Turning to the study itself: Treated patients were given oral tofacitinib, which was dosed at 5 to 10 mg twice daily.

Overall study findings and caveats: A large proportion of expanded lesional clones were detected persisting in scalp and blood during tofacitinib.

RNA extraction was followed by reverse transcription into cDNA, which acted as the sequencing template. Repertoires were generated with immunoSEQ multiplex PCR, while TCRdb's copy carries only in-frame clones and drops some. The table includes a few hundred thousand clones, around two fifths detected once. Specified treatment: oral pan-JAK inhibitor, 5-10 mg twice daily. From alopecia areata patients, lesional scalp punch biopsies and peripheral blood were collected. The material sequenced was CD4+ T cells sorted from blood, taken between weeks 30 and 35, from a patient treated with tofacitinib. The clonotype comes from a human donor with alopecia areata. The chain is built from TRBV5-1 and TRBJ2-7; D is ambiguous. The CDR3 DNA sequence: TGCGCCAGCAGCTTGGTAGGGACCTACGAGCAGTACTTC. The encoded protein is CASSLVGTYEQYF.